This TCR beta chain was retrieved from a study of T cells after posttransplantation cyclophosphamide. Study-level findings and limits: Skin or GI-infiltrating T cells shared few TRB sequences with blood. Donor CD8+ memory clones often dominated recipient blood repertoires at later times.

This related bone marrow graft donor gave peripheral blood on the day of marrow donation. The junction had 8 bases not matched to a gene; V was cut back by 3 bases and J by 4 bases. This CDR3 region has 16 residues. CDR1 and CDR2 (germline): SGHDT, YYEEEE. The data were produced by immunoSEQ multiplex PCR, yet TCRdb's version contains in-frame clones alone and is incomplete. The sample has tens of thousands of clones, about 90% seen once. For this clone: Its target is unknown.

The receptor comes from a woman between 50 and 59 years old in good health and a related stem cell transplant donor. The rearrangement joins TRBV5-6 to TRBJ2-3; 10 bases line up with TRBD1. The sample was PBMCs. This chain's CDR3 is CASSSPPGQGSDTQYF. CDR3 nucleotide sequence: TGTGCCAGCAGCTCACCCCCGGGACAGGGGTCAGATACGCAGTATTTT.